The rows below give T cell receptor beta chains drawn from one sample of a study of somatic mutations in cytotoxic T cells in rheumatoid arthritis. This table comes from immunoSEQ multiplex PCR, and its TCRdb copy is limited to in-frame clones, with some not included. The sample carries about 4,400 clones, roughly nine tenths recorded once. The source material was CD8+ T cells sorted from blood. The receptors originated from a woman in her seventies with rheumatoid arthritis. CDR3s include the opening cysteine and the closing phenylalanine or tryptophan.

V gene	J gene	CDR3 protein
TRBV21-1	TRBJ1-1	CASRGQNTEAFF
TRBV28	TRBJ1-1	CASTLDRGRTEAFF
TRBV7-8	TRBJ2-1	CASSPRGDEQFF
TRBV7-9	TRBJ1-5	CASSIGGTGLNQPQHF
TRBV29-1	TRBJ2-7	CSVKSSGGAYEQYF
TRBV2	TRBJ2-2	CASSEGQPGELFF
TRBV4-1	TRBJ2-5	CASSQGGHPQETQYF
TRBV6-6	TRBJ1-5	CASTLLPVDSRPPQHF
TRBV7-8	TRBJ2-3	CASSLGVLARNTDTQYF
TRBV7-9	TRBJ1-1	CASLIMNTEAFF
TRBV4-1	TRBJ2-1	CASSKGLGYEQFF
TRBV4-1	TRBJ2-2	CASSSGGLGTGELFF
TRBV6-5	TRBJ2-2	CASSYSAGENTGELFF
TRBV9	TRBJ2-5	CASSVGTLPSQETQYF
TRBV19	TRBJ1-6	CASSIDGVNSPLHF
TRBV11-2	TRBJ2-1	CASSPRLAKTYNEQFF
TRBV29-1	TRBJ2-1	CSVSPRALEQFF
TRBV4-1	TRBJ2-2	CASSQPLAGLNTGELFF
TRBV27	TRBJ1-2	CASSYLTGAGEGNYGYTF
TRBV10-3	TRBJ2-1	CAISQGGTSNEQFF
TRBV7-9	TRBJ2-7	CASQGSSEQYF
TRBV7-6	TRBJ2-3	CASSSLSAPTDTQYF
TRBV7-9	TRBJ2-1	CASSLGGVGERKQFF
TRBV7-6	TRBJ2-7	CASSPFGGTYEQYF
TRBV4-1	TRBJ2-2	CASSLRGGGGELFF
TRBV6-6	TRBJ1-1	CASTRITEAFF
TRBV6-1	TRBJ2-7	CASNPIPGQAYEQYF
TRBV7-6	TRBJ2-7	CASSLEAGGPSYEQYF
TRBV10-3	TRBJ2-2	CAITAGGGHVGELFF
TRBV27	TRBJ2-3	CASRGQSIDTQYF
TRBV9	TRBJ1-4	CASSVGRGGYEKLFF
TRBV5-5	TRBJ1-2	CASSLESYTANYGYTF
TRBV27	TRBJ1-5	CASSLSPNQPQHF
TRBV4-1	TRBJ2-7	CASSRAGNYEQYF
TRBV9	TRBJ2-1	CASSVGGGLAKNEQFF
TRBV5-8	TRBJ1-4	CASSPKRSGGREKLFF
TRBV12-5	TRBJ2-5	CASGLAGGIQETQYF
TRBV27	TRBJ2-1	CASSLWVLSSGSYEQFF
TRBV19	TRBJ1-1	CASSIDERAEAFF
TRBV28	TRBJ2-1	CASSLTSGSHEQFF
TRBV27	TRBJ1-2	CASRGTGYNGYTF
TRBV4-1	TRBJ1-1	CASSPGGSEAFF
TRBV9	TRBJ2-7	CASSVEGQGLPYEQYF
TRBV13	TRBJ2-3	CASSPAATDTQYF
TRBV19	TRBJ1-1	CASSIGKGPNTEAFF
TRBV28	TRBJ2-5	CASSLRPGGQKTQYF
TRBV6-1	TRBJ1-5	CASSEGQNPNQPQHF
TRBV5-1	TRBJ1-6	CASSLETGKSSYNSPLHF
TRBV12-5	TRBJ2-7	CASGLVTVPPYEQYF
TRBV15	TRBJ1-1	CATSRDRENTEAFF
TRBV7-6	TRBJ1-3	CASSLATESGNTIYF
TRBV6-5	TRBJ2-7	CASSYSTALTNEQYF
TRBV7-9	TRBJ2-1	CASSLRSSGGYNEQFF
TRBV11-3	TRBJ2-3	CASSPSAGFTDTQYF
TRBV2	TRBJ2-7	CASSGGTGPFEQYF